Listed here are 14 T cell receptor beta chains from one sample, sequenced in a study of OX40 agonist ivuxolimab in advanced cancers. TCRdb's copy holds only in-frame clones and misses some; the assay was immunoSEQ multiplex PCR. The sample shows about 32,000 clones, around 83% of them seen only once. The material sequenced was CD4+ or CD8+ T cells sorted from blood, taken in a trial of the OX40 agonist ivuxolimab. The source is an adult with an advanced solid tumor such as melanoma, head and neck, liver or kidney cancer.

J is TRBJ2-3 and V is TRBV7-6, with 7 nucleotides matching TRBD1. Trimming at V came to 1 base and at J to 6 bases, leaving 10 bases not matched to a gene. The CDR3 consists of 16 residues. Per the germline V gene, CDR1 is SGHVS and CDR2 is FNYEAQ. The CDR3 region is CASSLGWLAGGDTQYF. Written as DNA, the CDR3 is TGTGCCAGCAGCTTAGGATGGTTGGCAGGGGGTGATACGCAGTATTTT.

This clone was seen more than once but under ten times. This sequence joins TRBV6-5 and TRBJ1-2; TRBD1 matches at 9 bases. The CDR3 totals 15 residues. J was trimmed by 4 bases and V by 6 bases; bases with no gene match: 9. Germline-derived CDR1 and CDR2 are MNHEY and SVGAGI. The CDR3, as DNA: TGTGCCAGCAGCCACGGGACAGGGAACCCCTATGGCTACACCTTC. Translated, it gives CASSHGTGNPYGYTF.

Points on this clone: Its ends do not fully match the called genes, so a read error is possible. The genes are TRBV5-1 and TRBJ1-1, with TRBD1 identical over 9 bases. This CDR3 contains 13 residues. Germline V CDR1 and CDR2: SGHRS, YFSETQ. The CDR3 reads CASRPQGAPEAFF. CDR3 DNA: TGTGCCAGCAGGCCACAGGGGGCGCCTGAAGCTTTCTTT.

The chain recombines TRBV4-1 with TRBJ2-5; tentative D call: TRBD1 (7 bases). Gene TRBJ2-7 matches the end of the DNA better, so the J call may be wrong. This CDR3 has 14 amino acids. The germline V gene encodes CDR1 MGHRA and CDR2 YSYEKL. The CDR3 DNA is TGCGCCAGCAGCCAAGGCAGGGGGGCCTACGAGCAGTACTTC. It translates to CASSQGRGAYEQYF.

In DNA form, the CDR3 reads TGTGCCAGCAGTGATACAGCTATGGGCGATGAGCAGTTCTTC. This sequence encodes CASSDTAMGDEQFF. The chain couples TRBV6-4 to TRBJ2-1; D gene ambiguous. The length of the CDR3 is 14 residues. The germline V gene has CDR1 MRHNA and CDR2 SNTAGT. Between the trimmed V and J ends, which lost 3 bases and 8 bases, there was a span of 14 bases.

J is TRBJ2-4 and V is TRBV9, with D possibly TRBD1 on 6 matching bases. CDR1 and CDR2 from the germline V gene are SGDLS and YYNGEE. Trimming left V 0 bases short and J 0 bases short, with 7 bases between. The length of the CDR3 is 15 residues. This CDR3 reads CASSVEGGAKNIQYF. CDR3 DNA: TGTGCCAGCAGCGTAGAAGGGGGAGCCAAAAACATTCAGTACTTC.

V is TRBV7-8 and J is TRBJ2-1; D is perhaps TRBD1 (5 bases). V shed 4 bases and J shed 4 bases, with 14 bases lying between them. The germline V gene has CDR1 SGHVS and CDR2 FQNEAQ. The CDR3 has 15 residues. The CDR3 region is CASSSGQSSYNEQFF. The CDR3 bases are TGTGCCAGCAGCTCCGGACAAAGCTCTTACAATGAGCAGTTCTTC. The entire variable domain, with the rest obtained from reference TRBV7-8 and TRBJ2-1, is as follows: GAGVSQSPRYKVAKRGQDVALRCDPISGHVSLFWYQQALGQGPEFLTYFQNEAQLDKSGLPSDRFFAERPEGSVSTLKIQRTQQEDSAVYLCASSSGQSSYNEQFFGPGTRLTVL.

The rearrangement joins TRBV27 to TRBJ2-7; D uncertain. Trimming pared 6 bases from V and 2 bases from J, leaving 11 bases between. From germline, CDR1 is MNHEY and CDR2 SMNVEV (reference sequence). The CDR3 has 13 amino acids. CDR3 coding DNA: TGTGCCAGCAGAGGGTCGCCTACCTACGAGCAGTACTTC. As protein: CASRGSPTYEQYF.

This clone is labeled medium-sized. The chain couples TRBV4-2 to TRBJ1-1, with 10 bases matching TRBD1. The V and J ends lost 4 bases and 7 bases, in that order; junction bases with no gene match: 9. CDR3 length: 15 amino acids. CDR1 is LGHNA, CDR2 YNFKEQ, per germline. DNA of the CDR3: TGTGCCAGCAGCCCCCGGGACAGGGGAGGGGGTGAAGCTTTCTTT. Translating gives CASSPRDRGGGEAFF.

The chain couples TRBV7-6 to TRBJ1-1, with no clear D. Trimming cost V 5 bases and J 6 bases, with 13 bases left between them. The germline CDR1 and CDR2 sequences are SGHVS and FNYEAQ. The CDR3 contains 13 residues. CDR3: CASSPRSTAEAFF. CDR3 DNA: TGTGCCAGCAGCCCTAGATCGACTGCTGAAGCTTTCTTT.

This chain uses TRBV28 with TRBJ2-7; 7 bases match TRBD1. Unmatched junction bases numbered 8, after V lost 6 bases and J lost 3 bases. The CDR3 covers 14 residues. Germline values: CDR1 MDHEN, CDR2 SYDVKM. This CDR3 is CASRSTGQRYEQYF. The DNA for the CDR3 is TGTGCCAGCAGGTCTACGGGACAGCGCTACGAGCAGTACTTC.

The chain employs TRBV29-1 and TRBJ2-1; weak D call: TRBD1 (6 bases). CDR3 length equals 14 residues. Trimming pared 4 bases from V and 0 bases from J, leaving 10 bases between. Germline CDR1 SQVTM, CDR2 ANQGSEA. DNA for the CDR3: TGCAGCGTTGTAGCAGGGGACTCCTACAATGAGCAGTTCTTC. It encodes CSVVAGDSYNEQFF.

V is TRBV28 and J is TRBJ2-1, with D perhaps matching TRBD2 (5 bases). The CDR3 extends over 14 amino acids. Germline V lookup: CDR1 MDHEN, CDR2 SYDVKM. Trimming pared 2 bases from V and 5 bases from J, leaving 10 bases between. The CDR3 region has the DNA TGTGCCAGCAGTTTAGTCCGGGGTAACAATGAGCAGTTCTTC. It is translated as CASSLVRGNNEQFF. The full variable domain, rest sourced from reference TRBV28 and TRBJ2-1, is DVKVTQSSRYLVKRTGEKVFLECVQDMDHENMFWYRQDPGLGLRLIYFSYDVKMKEKGDIPEGYSVSREKKERFSLILESASTNQTSMYLCASSLVRGNNEQFFGPGTRLTVL.

The genes are TRBV7-9 and TRBJ2-1; D assignment may be TRBD1 or TRBD2 (5 bases each). The CDR3 is 16 amino acids. Germline V CDR1 and CDR2: SEHNR, FQNEAQ (reference sequence). V lost 7 bases, J lost 7 bases, and 23 bases lay in between. Written as DNA, the CDR3 is TGTGCCAGCATCCTCGCCGGGGCCCAAAGAAGGAATGAGCAGTTCTTC. Translated, it gives CASILAGAQRRNEQFF. Together with reference TRBV7-9 and TRBJ2-1, the CDR3 gives the full variable domain: DTGVSQNPRHKITKRGQNVTFRCDPISEHNRLYWYRQTLGQGPEFLTYFQNEAQLEKSRLLSDRFSAERPKGSFSTLEIQRTEQGDSAMYLCASILAGAQRRNEQFFGPGTRLTVL.